This note documents a single T cell receptor (beta chain) sequence. This entry belongs to a study of blood T cell repertoires in COVID-19. Germline CDR1 reads KGHSH; CDR2 reads LQKENI. This CDR3 contains 13 residues. The ends were cut back, 3 bases at V and 8 bases at J, with 13 bases in the middle. TCRdb's table, derived via immunoSEQ multiplex PCR, lists solely in-frame clones and lacks some. The sample has around 400,000 clones; 70% to 90% are singletons. The clonotype originates from a woman aged 55-70 years with COVID-19, enrolled during active disease. V usage is TRBV18 and J usage is TRBJ1-2; D not resolved. The material sequenced was peripheral blood. CDR3 loop: CASSPAGDRGYTF. CDR3 DNA: TGTGCCAGCTCACCTGCCGGGGATCGGGGCTACACCTTC.